This T cell receptor (beta chain) was identified during a study of vaccination effects on CD4 cells after COVID-19. Here immunoSEQ multiplex PCR was the method, and the copy in TCRdb shows in-frame clones only, minus some. The sample records about 28,000 clones, approximately 72% being singletons. Note on this clone: Its antigen is still unknown.

Using viral peptide pools, the ViraFEST assay grew out antigen-specific CD4+ T cells prior to sequencing. Culture lasted 10 days before CD4+ T cell isolation. People in the vaccine group had not been infected with SARS-CoV-2 before, and their nucleocapsid antibodies were negative. Each culture had half its medium swapped for IL-2 medium on days 3 and 7. The source was CD4+ T cells from PBMCs cultured with SARS-CoV-2 spike peptides, collected before COVID-19 vaccination. This receptor was obtained from a human donor who received a COVID-19 vaccine.

The chain's CDR3 is CASSIAGGLGEQYF. The CDR3 bases are TGTGCCAGTAGTATAGCGGGCGGCCTGGGGGAGCAGTACTTC. This chain uses TRBV19 with TRBJ2-7; no clear D. The germline gives CDR1 LNHDA, CDR2 SQIVND (reference sequence). V lost 1 base to trimming and J lost 7 bases, with 14 bases between them. The length of the CDR3 is 14 residues. Complete variable domain (other parts from reference TRBV19 and TRBJ2-7): DGGITQSPKYLFRKEGQNVTLSCEQNLNHDAMYWYRQDPGQGLRLIYYSQIVNDFQKGDIAEGYSVSREKKESFPLTVTSAQKNPTAFYLCASSIAGGLGEQYFGPGTRLTVT.